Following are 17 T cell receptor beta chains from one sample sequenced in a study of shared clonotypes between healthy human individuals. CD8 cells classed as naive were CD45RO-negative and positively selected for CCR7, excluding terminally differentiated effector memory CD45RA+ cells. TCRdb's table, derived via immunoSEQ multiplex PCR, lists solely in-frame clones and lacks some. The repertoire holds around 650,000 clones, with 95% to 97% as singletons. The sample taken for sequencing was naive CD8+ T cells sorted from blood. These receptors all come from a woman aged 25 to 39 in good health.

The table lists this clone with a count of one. In DNA, the CDR3 is TGTGCCAGCTCACAGAAGGGGGCCTCTAACTATGGCTACACCTTC. This codes for CASSQKGASNYGYTF. The gene calls are TRBV18 and TRBJ1-2; TRBD1 matches at 7 bases. Per germline, CDR1 KGHSH and CDR2 LQKENI. V lost 4 bases to trimming and J lost 0 bases; unmatched junction nucleotides: 5. The CDR3 extends over 15 amino acids.

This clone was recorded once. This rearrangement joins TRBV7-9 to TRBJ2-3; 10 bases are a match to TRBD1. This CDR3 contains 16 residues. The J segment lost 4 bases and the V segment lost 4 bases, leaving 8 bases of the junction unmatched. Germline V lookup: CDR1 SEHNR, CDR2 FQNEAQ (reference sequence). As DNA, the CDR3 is TGTGCCAGCAGCTCTCCGGGACAGGGGTTGTCAGATACGCAGTATTTT. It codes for CASSSPGQGLSDTQYF.

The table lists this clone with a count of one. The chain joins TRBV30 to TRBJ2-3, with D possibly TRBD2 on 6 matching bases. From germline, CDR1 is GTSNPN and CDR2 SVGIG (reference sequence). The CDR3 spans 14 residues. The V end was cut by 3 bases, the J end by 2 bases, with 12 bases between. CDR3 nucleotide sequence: TGTGCCTGGAGGGCGGGATACCACACAGATACGCAGTATTTT. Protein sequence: CAWRAGYHTDTQYF.

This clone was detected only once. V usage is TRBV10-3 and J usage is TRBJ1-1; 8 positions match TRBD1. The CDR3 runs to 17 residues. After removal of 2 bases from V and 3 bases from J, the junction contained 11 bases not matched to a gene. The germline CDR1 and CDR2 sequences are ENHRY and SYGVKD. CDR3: CAISEPHQTGVHTEAFF. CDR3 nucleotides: TGTGCCATCAGTGAGCCCCACCAGACAGGGGTCCACACTGAAGCTTTCTTT.

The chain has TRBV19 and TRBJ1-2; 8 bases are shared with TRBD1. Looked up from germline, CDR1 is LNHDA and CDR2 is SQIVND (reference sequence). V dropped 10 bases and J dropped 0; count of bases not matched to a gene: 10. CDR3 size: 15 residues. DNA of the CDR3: TGTGCCACCGCTTGGACAGGGAGGACTAACTATGGCTACACCTTC. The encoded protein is CATAWTGRTNYGYTF.

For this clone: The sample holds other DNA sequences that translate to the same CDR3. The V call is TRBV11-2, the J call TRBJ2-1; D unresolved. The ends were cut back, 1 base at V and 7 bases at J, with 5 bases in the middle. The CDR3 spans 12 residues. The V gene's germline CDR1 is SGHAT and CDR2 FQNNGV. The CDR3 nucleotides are TGTGCCAGCAGCTTAGTTGGTAATGAGCAGTTCTTC. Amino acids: CASSLVGNEQFF.

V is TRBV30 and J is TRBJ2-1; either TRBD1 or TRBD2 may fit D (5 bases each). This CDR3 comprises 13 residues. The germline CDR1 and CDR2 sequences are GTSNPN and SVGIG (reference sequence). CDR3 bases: TGTGCACTGAGGGGAGCGGCCTACAATGAGCAGTTCTTC. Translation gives CALRGAAYNEQFF.

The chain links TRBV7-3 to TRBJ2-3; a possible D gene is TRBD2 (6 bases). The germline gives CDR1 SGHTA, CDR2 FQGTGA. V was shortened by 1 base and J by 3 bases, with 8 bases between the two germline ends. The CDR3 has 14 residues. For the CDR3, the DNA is TGTGCCAGCAGCTTAAATGGGGGGACAGATACGCAGTATTTT. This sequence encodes CASSLNGGTDTQYF.

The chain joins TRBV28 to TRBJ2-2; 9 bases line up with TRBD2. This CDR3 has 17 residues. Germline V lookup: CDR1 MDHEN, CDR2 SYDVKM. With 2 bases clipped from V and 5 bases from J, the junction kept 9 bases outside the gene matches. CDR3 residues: CASSLTLAGVGTGELFF. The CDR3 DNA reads TGTGCCAGCAGTTTAACTTTAGCGGGAGTAGGTACCGGGGAGCTGTTTTTT.

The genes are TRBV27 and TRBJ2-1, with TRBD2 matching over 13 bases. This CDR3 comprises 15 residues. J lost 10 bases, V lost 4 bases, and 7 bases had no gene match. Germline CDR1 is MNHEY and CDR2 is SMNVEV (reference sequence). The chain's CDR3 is CASSSGTSGAGEQFF. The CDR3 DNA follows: TGTGCCAGCAGTTCCGGGACTAGCGGGGCCGGGGAGCAGTTCTTC.

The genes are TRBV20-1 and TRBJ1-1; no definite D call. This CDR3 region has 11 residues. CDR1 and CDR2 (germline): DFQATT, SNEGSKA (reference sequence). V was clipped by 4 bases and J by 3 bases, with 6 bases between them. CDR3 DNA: TGCAGTGCTACACACGACACTGAAGCTTTCTTT. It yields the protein CSATHDTEAFF.

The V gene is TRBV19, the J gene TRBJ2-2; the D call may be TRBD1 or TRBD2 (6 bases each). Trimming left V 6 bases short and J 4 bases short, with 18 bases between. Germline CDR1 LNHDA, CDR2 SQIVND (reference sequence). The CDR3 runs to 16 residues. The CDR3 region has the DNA TGTGCCAGTAGCCGCGGATGGGGGGCCCTCACCGGGGAGCTGTTTTTT. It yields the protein CASSRGWGALTGELFF.

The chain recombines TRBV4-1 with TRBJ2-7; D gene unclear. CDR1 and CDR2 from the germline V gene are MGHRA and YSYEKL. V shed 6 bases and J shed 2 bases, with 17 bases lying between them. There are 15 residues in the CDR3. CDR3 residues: CASSQIISGAYEQYF. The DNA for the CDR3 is TGCGCCAGCAGTCAGATCATATCTGGAGCCTACGAGCAGTACTTC.

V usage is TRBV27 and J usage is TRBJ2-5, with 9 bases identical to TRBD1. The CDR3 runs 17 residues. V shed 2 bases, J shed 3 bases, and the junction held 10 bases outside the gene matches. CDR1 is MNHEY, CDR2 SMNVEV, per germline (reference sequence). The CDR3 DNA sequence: TGTGCCAGCAGTTTAGGTCGGGTACAGGGGGCGGAAGAGACCCAGTACTTC. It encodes CASSLGRVQGAEETQYF.

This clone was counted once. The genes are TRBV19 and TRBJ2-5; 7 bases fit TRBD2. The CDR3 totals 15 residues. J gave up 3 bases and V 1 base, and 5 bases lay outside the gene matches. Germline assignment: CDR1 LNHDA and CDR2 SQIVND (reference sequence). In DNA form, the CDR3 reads TGTGCCAGTAGTATAGCTTTCGCGGGAGAAGAGACCCAGTACTTC. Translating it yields CASSIAFAGEETQYF.

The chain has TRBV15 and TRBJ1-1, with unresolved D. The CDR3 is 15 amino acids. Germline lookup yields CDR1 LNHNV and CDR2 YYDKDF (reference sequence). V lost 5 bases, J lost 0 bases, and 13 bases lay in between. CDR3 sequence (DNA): TGTGCCACCAGCGGCGTGTCGGGCATGAACACTGAAGCTTTCTTT. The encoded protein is CATSGVSGMNTEAFF.

CDR3 sequence (DNA): TGTGCCAGCAGCCCTCGCGGGAAAACATTGGACACTGAAGCTTTCTTT. Amino acid sequence: CASSPRGKTLDTEAFF. This chain uses TRBV2 with TRBJ1-1; no firm D call. With 6 bases removed from V and 3 bases from J, the gap between germline ends came to 20 bases. Germline V gives CDR1 SNHLY, CDR2 FYNNEI. The CDR3 is 16 residues long.